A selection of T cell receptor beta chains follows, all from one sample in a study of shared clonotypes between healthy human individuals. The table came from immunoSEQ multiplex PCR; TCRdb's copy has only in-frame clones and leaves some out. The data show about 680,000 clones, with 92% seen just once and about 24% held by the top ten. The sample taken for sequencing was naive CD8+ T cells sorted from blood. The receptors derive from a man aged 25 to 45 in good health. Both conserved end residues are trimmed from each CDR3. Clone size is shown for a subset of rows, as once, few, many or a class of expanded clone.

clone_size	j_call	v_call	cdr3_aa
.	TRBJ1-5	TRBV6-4	ASSEGQGADQPQH
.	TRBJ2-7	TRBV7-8	ASSLVDAVYEQY
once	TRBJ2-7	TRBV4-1	ASSQLAGSPSYEQY
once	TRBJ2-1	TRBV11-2	ASSFLGEQF
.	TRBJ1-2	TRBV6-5	ASSYSNGDGYT
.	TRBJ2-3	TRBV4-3	ASSQVMAGDSTDTQY
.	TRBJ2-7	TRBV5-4	ASSPGQGPGEQY
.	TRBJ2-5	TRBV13	ASSHQGLAGGPGETQY
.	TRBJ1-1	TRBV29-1	SVEDETGLVNTEAF
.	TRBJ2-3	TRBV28	ASSFLLAGGPPADTQY
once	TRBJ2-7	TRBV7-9	ASSLGVGLVYEQY
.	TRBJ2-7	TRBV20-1	SGQSGEQY
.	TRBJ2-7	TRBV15	ATSSRQGYEQY
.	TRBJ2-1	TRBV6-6	AGATYNEQF
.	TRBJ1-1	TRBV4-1	ASSVTGTGNTEAF
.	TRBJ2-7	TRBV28	ASSSPRLADYEQY
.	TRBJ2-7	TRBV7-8	ASSGVTGSFSYEQY
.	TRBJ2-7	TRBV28	ASSLNRSGREQY
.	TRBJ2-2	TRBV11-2	ASSLGDGTTINTGELF
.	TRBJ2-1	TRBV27	ASSLLGAGFDVWYNEQF
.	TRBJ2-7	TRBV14	ASSSRRGLRSYEQY
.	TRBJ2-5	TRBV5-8	ASSPGQGRETQY
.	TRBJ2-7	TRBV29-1	SVEARSGSSDEQY
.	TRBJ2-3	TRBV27	ASSLYLGRTDTQY
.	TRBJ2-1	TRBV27	ASSLWSGTNNEQF
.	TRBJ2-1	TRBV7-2	ASSSPGRTYNEQF
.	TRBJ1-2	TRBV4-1	ASSLKTGGSGYT
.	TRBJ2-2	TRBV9	ASTQTGVTGELF
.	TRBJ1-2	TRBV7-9	ASSFPDGSNYGYT
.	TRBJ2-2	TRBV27	ASRGGYPTGELF
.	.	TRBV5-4	ASSLGYPQGASSYEQY
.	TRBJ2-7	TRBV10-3	AISAESSRIFYEQY
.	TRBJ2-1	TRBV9	ASSGRTGSEQF
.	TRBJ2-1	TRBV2	ATRGGTGSYNEQF
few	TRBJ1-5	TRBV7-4	ASLPAYDSNQPQH
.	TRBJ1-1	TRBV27	ASSLTSGLTEAF
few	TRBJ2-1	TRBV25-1	ASSEGASGKHSYNEQF
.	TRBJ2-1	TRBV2	ASSDGWGGGADTRYNEQF
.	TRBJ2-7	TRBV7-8	ASSFREESYEQY
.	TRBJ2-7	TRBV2	ASSRVRDGNEQY